A single sample gave rise to the 21 T cell receptor beta chains below, sequenced in a study of cytomegalovirus exposure and HLA in healthy donors. PCR involved 60 Vbeta and 13 Jbeta primers. Sequencing used immunoSEQ multiplex PCR; TCRdb keeps in-frame clones, though not all of them. The sample lists approximately 100,000 clones; approximately 81% were seen once. The source material was PBMCs. These receptors all stem from a man in his forties in good health and CMV-seropositive.

The chain employs TRBV7-9 and TRBJ1-2; 11 bases map to TRBD1. J gave up 8 bases and V 5 bases, and 10 bases lay outside the gene matches. This CDR3 contains 15 residues. The germline V gene encodes CDR1 SEHNR and CDR2 FQNEAQ (reference sequence). The CDR3 nucleotides are TGTGCCAGCAGCAATCCATCGGGACAGGGGGTAGGCTACACCTTC. This gives the protein CASSNPSGQGVGYTF.

The table lists this clone with a few counts. This sequence joins TRBV6-5 and TRBJ2-4; TRBD2 aligns across 7 bases. The CDR3 has 14 amino acids. The germline gives CDR1 MNHEY, CDR2 SVGAGI. The junction had 3 bases not matched to a gene; V was cut back by 0 bases and J by 7 bases. CDR3 sequence: CASSYSGGRNIQYF. In DNA, the CDR3 is TGTGCCAGCAGTTACTCGGGGGGGAGGAACATTCAGTACTTC.

The chain combines TRBV19 with TRBJ2-2; the match to TRBD1 covers 8 bases. Germline CDR1 reads LNHDA; CDR2 reads SQIVND (reference sequence). The J segment lost 3 bases and the V segment lost 10 bases, leaving 7 bases of the junction unmatched. The CDR3 is made up of 14 amino acids. CDR3 DNA sequence: TGTGCCATTCAGGGGGCAAGAGACACCGGGGAGCTGTTTTTT. This encodes CAIQGARDTGELFF.

This clone was recorded a few times. The CDR3 DNA follows: TGTGCCAGCCGAAGCAGGGGCATGAACACTGAAGCTTTCTTT. Its protein product is CASRSRGMNTEAFF. The chain couples TRBV28 to TRBJ1-1; D is perhaps TRBD1 (6 bases). Germline V lookup: CDR1 MDHEN, CDR2 SYDVKM. V was pared by 8 bases and J by 0 bases, with 13 bases between. This CDR3 has 14 residues.

The gene calls are TRBV7-2 and TRBJ2-7; 10 positions agree with TRBD2. CDR1 is SGHTA and CDR2 is FQGNSA in the germline V gene. The CDR3 spans 17 residues. The V and J ends lost 1 base and 3 bases, in that order; junction bases with no gene match: 9. CDR3 sequence reads: CASSLVGGLADFYEQYF. CDR3 coding DNA: TGTGCCAGCAGCTTAGTGGGTGGACTAGCGGATTTCTACGAGCAGTACTTC.

This chain links TRBV29-1 with TRBJ1-4, with 10 bases that match TRBD1. Looked up from germline, CDR1 is SQVTM and CDR2 is ANQGSEA. V lost 7 bases, J lost 7 bases, and 3 bases stayed unmatched. The CDR3 extends over 12 amino acids. CDR3 in DNA: TGCAGCGCCAGGGACAGGGGTGAAAAACTGTTTTTT. Translation: CSARDRGEKLFF. Variable domain in full (rest from reference TRBV29-1 and TRBJ1-4): SAVISQKPSRDICQRGTSLTIQCQVDSQVTMMFWYRQQPGQSLTLIATANQGSEATYESGFVIDKFPISRPNLTFSTLTVSNMSPEDSSIYLCSARDRGEKLFFGSGTQLSVL.

CDR3 DNA: TGTGCCAGCAGCTTAGGCATTAGCGGGGAAATCACAGATACGCAGTATTTT. Translated: CASSLGISGEITDTQYF. The chain recombines TRBV11-2 with TRBJ2-3, with 8 positions matching TRBD2. Germline CDR1 SGHAT, CDR2 FQNNGV. After removal of 1 base from V and 2 bases from J, the junction contained 8 bases not matched to a gene. CDR3 size: 17 residues.

The rearrangement links TRBV12-2 to TRBJ2-1; the DNA was not used to check the table's D call, TRBD1. TRBV12-2 is recorded as a pseudogene. This CDR3 comprises 14 residues. The CDR3 sequence is CASRLRGLENEQFF. The CDR3 bases are TGTGCAAGTCGCTTAAGGGGGCTGGAGAATGAGCAGTTCTTC.

The count of this clone is one. V and J are TRBV7-2 and TRBJ1-1; 7 bases map to TRBD1. Losses at the gene ends were 5 bases for V and 5 bases for J; bases not matched to a gene: 11. The CDR3 extends over 15 amino acids. From germline, CDR1 is SGHTA and CDR2 FQGNSA. CDR3 sequence: CASSPLTGFRTEAFF. The CDR3 nucleotides are TGTGCCAGCAGCCCCCTGACAGGGTTTAGGACTGAAGCTTTCTTT.

This rearrangement joins TRBV9 to TRBJ2-7; 9 bases match TRBD1. This CDR3 contains 14 residues. Trimming cost V 4 bases and J 5 bases; bases outside gene matches: 7. Germline lookup yields CDR1 SGDLS and CDR2 YYNGEE. The DNA for the CDR3 is TGTGCCAGCAGCCGACGAGGACAGGGGCACGAGCAGTACTTC. Amino acid sequence: CASSRRGQGHEQYF. Complete variable domain (other parts from reference TRBV9 and TRBJ2-7): DSGVTQTPKHLITATGQRVTLRCSPRSGDLSVYWYQQSLDQGLQFLIQYYNGEERAKGNILERFSAQQFPDLHSELNLSSLELGDSALYFCASSRRGQGHEQYFGPGTRLTVT.

This clone has a single count. The CDR3 sequence is CASSPGQNEKLFF. CDR3 nucleotide sequence: TGTGCCAGCAGCCCGGGACAGAATGAAAAACTGTTTTTT. The chain recombines TRBV7-8 with TRBJ1-4, with 7 bases lining up with TRBD1. CDR1 is SGHVS and CDR2 is FQNEAQ in the germline V gene. The CDR3 covers 13 residues. The V segment lost 5 bases and the J segment 5 bases; nucleotides outside the gene matches: 2. The whole variable domain, filled in from reference TRBV7-8 and TRBJ1-4, reads GAGVSQSPRYKVAKRGQDVALRCDPISGHVSLFWYQQALGQGPEFLTYFQNEAQLDKSGLPSDRFFAERPEGSVSTLKIQRTQQEDSAVYLCASSPGQNEKLFFGSGTQLSVL.

The CDR3 DNA follows: TGTGCCAGCTCACATGCTAGAGGCGGGGAGCTGTTTTTT. It specifies CASSHARGGELFF. J is TRBJ2-2 and V is TRBV18, with D unresolved. V was trimmed by 4 bases and J by 7 bases, leaving 10 bases between them. The CDR3 consists of 13 residues. Germline CDR1 and CDR2: KGHSH and LQKENI.

This clone appeared once. The rearrangement links TRBV10-1 to TRBJ2-5, with D perhaps TRBD1 (6 bases). The germline V gene has CDR1 WNHNN and CDR2 SYGVQD (reference sequence). The V and J ends lost 1 base and 5 bases respectively, with 14 bases between them. This CDR3 region has 15 residues. This chain's CDR3 is CASSEWQGSKETQYF. DNA for the CDR3: TGCGCCAGCAGTGAGTGGCAGGGGAGTAAGGAGACCCAGTACTTC.

V gene TRBV19 combines with J gene TRBJ2-1, with D perhaps TRBD1 (6 bases). V dropped 3 bases and J dropped 8 bases, with 14 bases sitting between them. This CDR3 is 14 amino acids long. Germline assignment: CDR1 LNHDA and CDR2 SQIVND (reference sequence). The CDR3, as DNA: TGTGCCAGTAGTATCGGGACACCGTGGGATGAGCAGTTCTTC. Amino acid sequence: CASSIGTPWDEQFF. The variable domain in full, completed from reference TRBV19 and TRBJ2-1, reads DGGITQSPKYLFRKEGQNVTLSCEQNLNHDAMYWYRQDPGQGLRLIYYSQIVNDFQKGDIAEGYSVSREKKESFPLTVTSAQKNPTAFYLCASSIGTPWDEQFFGPGTRLTVL.

Comment on this clone: One end of the junction fails to match germline, which may point to a read error. V usage is TRBV7-9 and J usage is TRBJ2-7, with 11 bases aligning to TRBD1. The CDR3 sequence is 15 residues long. Germline loops: CDR1 SEHNR, CDR2 FQNEAQ (reference sequence). CDR3 coding DNA: TGTTCCAGCAGCCCGGGGACAGGGGGGAGGTACGAGCAGTACTTC. The encoded protein is CSSSPGTGGRYEQYF.

The chain combines TRBV27 with TRBJ2-7; 8 bases align to TRBD1. This CDR3 region has 14 residues. The V and J ends lost 3 bases and 5 bases, in that order; junction bases with no gene match: 6. CDR1 and CDR2 from the germline V gene are MNHEY and SMNVEV (reference sequence). This CDR3 reads CASSFEQGVDEQYF. In nucleotides, the CDR3 is TGTGCCAGCAGTTTTGAACAGGGGGTAGACGAGCAGTACTTC.

The rearrangement links TRBV19 to TRBJ2-1; D remains unclear. Germline V gene lookup returns CDR1 LNHDA and CDR2 SQIVND (reference sequence). The CDR3 is 13 residues long. The V end was cut by 5 bases, the J end by 5 bases, with 10 bases between. The CDR3 DNA reads as TGTGCCAGTAGTGCCTATCAGGACAATGAGCAGTTCTTC. Protein sequence: CASSAYQDNEQFF.

V is TRBV11-2 and J is TRBJ2-7, with a possible D match to TRBD1 (6 bases). V dropped 2 bases and J dropped 3 bases, with 11 bases sitting between them. The germline V gene encodes CDR1 SGHAT and CDR2 FQNNGV. This CDR3 contains 14 residues. The CDR3 is CASSLLQGYYEQYF. Here the CDR3 DNA reads TGTGCCAGCAGCTTACTGCAGGGGTACTACGAGCAGTACTTC.

V gene TRBV7-9 combines with J gene TRBJ1-3; possibly TRBD1 for D (6 bases). The CDR3 is 14 residues long. Deletions cut 5 bases from V and 0 bases from J, with 8 bases between. CDR1 is SEHNR and CDR2 is FQNEAQ in the germline V gene (reference sequence). The CDR3 protein is CASSRGTSGNTIYF. CDR3 nucleotide sequence: TGTGCCAGCAGCAGGGGGACCTCTGGAAACACCATATATTTT.

The chain combines TRBV5-1 with TRBJ2-5; TRBD1 matches 8 bases. The J call may be wrong; the DNA end is better matched by TRBJ2-7. CDR3 size: 15 residues. Germline values: CDR1 SGHRS, CDR2 YFSETQ. CDR3 amino acids: CASSAAGGPLYEQYF. CDR3 coding DNA: TGCGCCAGCAGCGCCGCAGGGGGCCCCCTCTACGAGCAGTACTTC.

This chain uses TRBV28 with TRBJ1-2; D call uncertain. The CDR3 extends over 13 amino acids. Germline CDR1 and CDR2: MDHEN and SYDVKM. V was shortened by 5 bases and J by 3 bases, with 10 bases between the two germline ends. Written as DNA, the CDR3 is TGTGCCAGCAGTGCGGGATTCTACTATGGCTACACCTTC. Translation gives CASSAGFYYGYTF.